The present entry profiles one T cell receptor (beta chain) with its context. This clonotype was counted many times. What this receptor recognizes is not known. No base quality information exists; no much larger clone differs at one position. TCR cDNA was made using 5'RACE template switching, a step that added a universal primer site and unique molecular identifiers. cDNA synthesis was primed from both the TCR alpha and TCR beta constant segments. Libraries were amplified in two PCR steps, with sample barcodes and sequencing adapters added in the second step. Sequencing of the libraries was done on either Illumina HiSeq 2500 (2x100 bp) or NovaSeq (2x150 bp). For the original study's pipeline: MIGEC was used to demultiplex reads and collapse the reads into UMI consensus sequences, and MiXCR was used for V(D)J alignment. Clonotypes responding to the vaccine were identified with edgeR on replicate PBMC samples, with the criteria of FDR below 0.01 and a log2 fold change above 5 up to day 15. Each bulk clonotype received a CD4 or CD8 identity based on whether the sequenced CD4 or CD8 repertoire contained that clonotype at higher abundance. The raw public reads went through TCRdb reprocessing: fastp at Q25, MiXCR clone calling, in-frame beta chains kept. Identical CDR3 proteins give one entry, which carries the most common genes and DNA. Here the V and J calls rest on TCRdb's processing, not on the authors' analysis. The sample data list roughly 250,000 distinct CDR3 sequences, and approximately 12% of these were observed just once. The ten top clones hold 0.5% to 0.6% of the sample.

Reading from cysteine to phenylalanine, the CDR3 counts 15 amino acids. Of all the DNA, just the CDR3 is kept, 45 bases in frame from base 1. From a lookup of the germline V gene, CDR1 and CDR2 are SGHRS and YFSETQ. Germline trimming: 0 bases from V, 4 bases from J; junction bases outside gene matches: 4. The intended sense of this specimen's treatment or condition label: live attenuated yellow fever vaccine strain. A standard Ficoll-Paque protocol was used to isolate PBMCs from peripheral blood. Dynabeads CD4 and CD8 positive selection kits were used to isolate CD4 and CD8 T-cell fractions. TriZol was used to extract RNA from bulk PBMCs, CD4 and CD8 fractions, and dextramer-positive and dextramer-negative fractions. The data are from a study of T cells after yellow fever vaccination (dated 2019 in TCRdb). Regarding the study in general: The SMART-Seq v4 Ultra Low Input RNA kit was used to prepare libraries from fractions with low cell numbers. To follow T-cell clones before and after both primary and booster YFV17D yellow fever vaccination, bulk TCR alpha and beta repertoires underwent longitudinal sequencing. Two healthy male donors, one aged 18 to 30 and one aged 30 to 40 years, were included in the cohort. Bulk PBMC replicates and cell subsets were isolated from blood drawn at multiple timepoints before and after both primary and secondary immunization.

Overall study results and their limits: Because the study included only two donors, the extent to which the findings can be generalized is limited. Most clones expanded after primary vaccination (about 95% of CD4 and around nine tenths of CD8) were re-detected after the booster, suggesting that broad memory maintenance occurred. A small share of clonotypes was detected in both CD4 and CD8 compartments, with the overlap likely arising from convergent recombination. Compared with the primary T-cell response, the secondary T-cell response was faster but weaker, reaching its peak on day 5 rather than on day 15. Computational filtering was needed because FACS-sorted repertoires could contain abundant contaminating clonotypes from the bulk population.

Here the sequenced sample was CD4+ T cells sorted from PBMCs, taken 45 days after the yellow fever booster vaccination. The V and J segments used are TRBV5-1 and TRBJ2-7; TRBD1 lines up with 10 middle nucleotides. This receptor was obtained from a man in his thirties or forties who received the YFV17D yellow fever vaccine. The CDR3 is CASSLGTGGTYEQYF. In nucleotides, the sequence is TGCGCCAGCAGCTTGGGGACAGGGGGGACATACGAGCAGTACTTC.